A single T cell receptor (beta chain) is shown here with its context. Its cognate antigen has yet to be identified. There are no base qualities to consult, and no much larger clone falls within one base. The trial excluded patients who had a history of autoimmune disease or were on systemic immunosuppression. Peripheral blood for TCR sequencing was drawn from every dose cohort at baseline, at cycle 4 day 1 and at cycle 7 day 1. The samples were drawn from a first-in-human, open-label, multicenter phase I dose-escalation trial of ivuxolimab. Adults with locally advanced or metastatic melanoma, renal cell, hepatocellular, or head and neck squamous cell carcinoma were enrolled in the trial. Before TCR sequencing, CD4+ and CD8+ T cells were separately sorted from peripheral blood. The data derive from a study of OX40 agonist ivuxolimab in advanced cancers. Background for the entire study: The costimulatory receptor OX40 (CD134) was targeted by ivuxolimab, a fully human IgG2 agonistic monoclonal antibody. Among the 50 to 55 dose-escalation patients, around 20 had hepatocellular carcinoma, about 15 melanoma, 9 renal cell carcinoma and 9 head and neck cancer. The paper covers the monotherapy dose-escalation part of the phase I ivuxolimab trial, which included N of about 51 patients. Peripheral TCRbeta sequencing aimed to test whether ivuxolimab altered TCR sequence diversity and caused clonal T-cell expansion. Prior anti-PD-1, anti-PD-L1 or anti-CTLA-4 therapy was permitted, and checkpoint inhibitors had been received by around 40% of dose-escalation patients. Intravenous ivuxolimab was administered to patients every 2 weeks at six dose levels: 0.01, 0.1, 0.3, 1.5, 3 and 10 mg/kg. Partial responses occurred in three dose-escalation patients: two with cutaneous melanoma and one with hepatocellular carcinoma. In the dose-escalation cohort, more than 80% of patients were male, and the mean age was 60 years with a range of roughly 20 to 79. Beyond this particular receptor, the publication reports: After ivuxolimab, more expanded clones were found on average in CD8+ T cells than in CD4+ T cells. The antigen specificity of the peripheral T cells that underwent clonal expansion was not determined. In partial responders in the 0.1-3.0 mg/kg groups, normalized peripheral clonal expansion was found to be among the lowest, especially among CD8+ T cells. At doses of 0.1 to 3.0 mg/kg, clonal expansion of both CD4+ and CD8+ blood T cells was observed from baseline to week 6. Low levels of normalized T-cell clonal expansion were also seen in some patients who did not respond.

Relative to germline, V is missing 0 bases and J is missing 9 bases, with 11 bases of the junction outside any gene match. From the germline V gene, CDR1 is MGHRA and CDR2 is YSYEKL. The CDR3 runs 16 amino acids, cysteine and phenylalanine included. Of the read, only the CDR3 DNA is kept; its 48 bases are in frame from base 1. To sequence the TCRbeta CDR3 region, genomic DNA was isolated from the sorted cells. TCRbeta CDR3 regions were sequenced using the immunoSEQ Assay. TCRdb retrieved this table from immuneACCESS and kept in-frame rearrangements only. Not all clones are present; in checked studies, unresolved V genes account for under half, and no reason is known for the remainder. The sample table shows about 19,000 clones, and over 75% are seen once. The ten largest account for under 30% of the sample.

The chain is assembled from TRBV4-1 and TRBJ2-1; the central 7 bases match TRBD2. This TCR derives from an adult with an advanced solid tumor such as melanoma, head and neck, liver or kidney cancer. Sequenced material: CD4+ or CD8+ T cells sorted from blood, taken in a trial of the OX40 agonist ivuxolimab. The DNA sequence is TGCGCCAGCAGCCAAGATCCTAGCGGCCCTCGGGGTGAGCAGTTCTTC. The translation is CASSQDPSGPRGEQFF.